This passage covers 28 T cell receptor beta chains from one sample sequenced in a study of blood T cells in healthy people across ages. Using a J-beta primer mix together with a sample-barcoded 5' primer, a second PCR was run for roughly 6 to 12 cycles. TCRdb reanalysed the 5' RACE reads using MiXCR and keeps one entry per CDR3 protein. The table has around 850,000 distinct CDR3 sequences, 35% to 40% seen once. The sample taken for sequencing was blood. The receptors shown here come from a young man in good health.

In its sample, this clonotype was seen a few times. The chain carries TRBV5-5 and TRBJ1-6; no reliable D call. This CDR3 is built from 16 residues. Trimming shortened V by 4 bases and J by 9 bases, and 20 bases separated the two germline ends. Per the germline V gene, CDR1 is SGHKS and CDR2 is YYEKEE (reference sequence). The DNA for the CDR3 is TGTGCCAGCAGCCCTTTCGGGAGCGATCCGGCTTCACCCCTCCACTTT. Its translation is CASSPFGSDPASPLHF.

The CDR3 region has the DNA TGCGCCAGCAGCCTAAGTCCGGGACAGGGCTTAGACTCTAGCACAGATACGCAGTATTTT. This encodes CASSLSPGQGLDSSTDTQYF. This chain joins TRBV4-1 and TRBJ2-3; 9 bases are a match to TRBD1. V was clipped by 4 bases and J by 0 bases; unmatched bases: 17. Germline CDR1 MGHRA, CDR2 YSYEKL. This CDR3 region has 20 residues.

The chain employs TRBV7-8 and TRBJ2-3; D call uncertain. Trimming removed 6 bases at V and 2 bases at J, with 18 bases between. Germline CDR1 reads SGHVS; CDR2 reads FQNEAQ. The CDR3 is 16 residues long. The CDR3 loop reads CASRRGEAVITDTQYF. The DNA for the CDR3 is TGTGCCAGCAGGCGCGGCGAGGCAGTGATCACAGATACGCAGTATTTT.

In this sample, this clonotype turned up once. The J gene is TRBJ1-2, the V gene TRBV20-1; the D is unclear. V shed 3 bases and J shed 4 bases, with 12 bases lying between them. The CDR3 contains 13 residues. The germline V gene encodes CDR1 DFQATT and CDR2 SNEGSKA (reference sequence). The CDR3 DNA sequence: TGCAGTGCTAGTGAGGGCTCTAGCTATGGCTACACCTTC. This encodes CSASEGSSYGYTF.

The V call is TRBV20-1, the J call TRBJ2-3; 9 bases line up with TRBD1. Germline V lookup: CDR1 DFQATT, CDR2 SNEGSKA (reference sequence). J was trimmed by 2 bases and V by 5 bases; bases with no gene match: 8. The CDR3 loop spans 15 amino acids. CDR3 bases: TGCAGTGCTGGAAACAGGGGGCTGAACACAGATACGCAGTATTTT. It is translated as CSAGNRGLNTDTQYF.

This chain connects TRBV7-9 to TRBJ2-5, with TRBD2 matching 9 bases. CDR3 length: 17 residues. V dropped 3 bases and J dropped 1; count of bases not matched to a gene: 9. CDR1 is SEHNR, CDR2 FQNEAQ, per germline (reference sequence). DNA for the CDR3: TGTGCCAGCAGCTTCCTTGGGCTAGCGGGGACCCAAGAGACCCAGTACTTC. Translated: CASSFLGLAGTQETQYF.

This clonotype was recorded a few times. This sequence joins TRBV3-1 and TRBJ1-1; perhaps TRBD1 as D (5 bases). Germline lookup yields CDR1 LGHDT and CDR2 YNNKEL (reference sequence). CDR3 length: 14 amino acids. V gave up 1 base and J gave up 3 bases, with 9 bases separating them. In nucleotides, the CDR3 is TGTGCCAGCAGCCAAGGGGTAGGGGACACTGAAGCTTTCTTT. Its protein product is CASSQGVGDTEAFF.

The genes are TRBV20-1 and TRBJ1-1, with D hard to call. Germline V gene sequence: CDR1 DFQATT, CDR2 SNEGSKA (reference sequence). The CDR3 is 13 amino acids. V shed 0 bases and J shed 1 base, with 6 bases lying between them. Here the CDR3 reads CSARDRSNTEAFF. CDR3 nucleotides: TGCAGTGCTAGAGATCGTTCGAACACTGAAGCTTTCTTT.

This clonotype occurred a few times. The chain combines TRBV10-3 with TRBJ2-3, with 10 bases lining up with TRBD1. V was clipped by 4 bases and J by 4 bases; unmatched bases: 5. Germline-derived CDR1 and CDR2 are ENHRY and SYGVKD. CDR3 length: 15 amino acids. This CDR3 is CAISGDRGQADTQYF. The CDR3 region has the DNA TGTGCCATCAGTGGCGACAGGGGGCAAGCAGATACGCAGTATTTT.

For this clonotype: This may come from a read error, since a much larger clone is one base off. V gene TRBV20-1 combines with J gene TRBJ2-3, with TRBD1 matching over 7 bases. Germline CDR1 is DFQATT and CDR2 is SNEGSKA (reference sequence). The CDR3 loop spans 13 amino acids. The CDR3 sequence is CSAADRDTGTQYF. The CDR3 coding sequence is TGCAGTGCTGCAGACAGGGATACAGGTACGCAGTATTTT.

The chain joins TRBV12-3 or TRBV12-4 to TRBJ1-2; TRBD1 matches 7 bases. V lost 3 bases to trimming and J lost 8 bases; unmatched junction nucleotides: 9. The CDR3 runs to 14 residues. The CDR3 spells CASSFEGQPHGYTF. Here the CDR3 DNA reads TGTGCCAGCAGTTTTGAGGGACAGCCTCACGGCTACACCTTC.

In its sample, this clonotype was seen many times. The CDR3 loop is CASSYSLGEVDQPQHF. The CDR3 coding sequence is TGTGCCAGCAGTTACTCTTTAGGGGAAGTGGATCAGCCCCAGCATTTT. The chain uses TRBV6-2 or TRBV6-3 and TRBJ1-5, with a weak D call TRBD1 (5 bases). The V end lost 0 bases, the J end lost 5 bases, and 14 bases lay between the germline ends. Germline V gene sequence: CDR1 MNHEY, CDR2 SVGEGT. The CDR3 loop spans 16 amino acids.

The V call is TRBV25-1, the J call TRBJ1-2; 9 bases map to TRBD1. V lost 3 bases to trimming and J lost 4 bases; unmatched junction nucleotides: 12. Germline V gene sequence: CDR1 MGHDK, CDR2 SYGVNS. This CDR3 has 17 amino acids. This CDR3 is CASSDLLPGQGLYGYTF. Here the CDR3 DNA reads TGTGCCAGCAGTGACCTACTACCGGGACAGGGACTCTATGGCTACACCTTC.

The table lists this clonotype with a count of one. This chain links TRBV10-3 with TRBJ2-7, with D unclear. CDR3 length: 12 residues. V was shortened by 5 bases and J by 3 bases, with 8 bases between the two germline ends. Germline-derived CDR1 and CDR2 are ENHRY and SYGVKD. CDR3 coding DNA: TGTGCCATCAGTCCAGCGAACTACGAGCAGTACTTC. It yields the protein CAISPANYEQYF.

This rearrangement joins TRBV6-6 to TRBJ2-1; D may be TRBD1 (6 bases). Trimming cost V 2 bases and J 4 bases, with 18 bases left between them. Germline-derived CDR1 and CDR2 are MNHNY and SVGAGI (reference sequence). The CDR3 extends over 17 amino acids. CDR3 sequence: CASSYARRRGDYNEQFF. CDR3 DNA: TGTGCCAGCAGTTACGCGCGCCGCAGGGGCGATTACAATGAGCAGTTCTTC.

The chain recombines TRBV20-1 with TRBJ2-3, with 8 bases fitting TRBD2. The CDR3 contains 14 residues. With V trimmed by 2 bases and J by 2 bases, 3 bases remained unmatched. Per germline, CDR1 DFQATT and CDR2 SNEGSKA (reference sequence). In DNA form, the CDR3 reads TGCAGTGCTAGACGTAGCGGGGTCACAGATACGCAGTATTTT. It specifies CSARRSGVTDTQYF.

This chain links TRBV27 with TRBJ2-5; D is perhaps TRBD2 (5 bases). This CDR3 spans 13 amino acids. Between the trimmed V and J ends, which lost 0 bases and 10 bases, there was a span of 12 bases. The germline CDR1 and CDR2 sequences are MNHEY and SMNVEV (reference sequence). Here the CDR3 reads CASSLSGPGDQYF. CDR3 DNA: TGTGCCAGCAGTTTATCTGGGCCCGGGGACCAGTACTTC.

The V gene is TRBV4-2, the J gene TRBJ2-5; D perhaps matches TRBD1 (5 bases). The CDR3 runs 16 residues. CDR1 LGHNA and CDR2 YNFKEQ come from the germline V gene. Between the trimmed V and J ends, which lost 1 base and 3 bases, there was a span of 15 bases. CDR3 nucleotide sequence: TGTGCCAGCAGCCAAGGGGGCAGGTTGATAGAAGAGACCCAGTACTTC. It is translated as CASSQGGRLIEETQYF.

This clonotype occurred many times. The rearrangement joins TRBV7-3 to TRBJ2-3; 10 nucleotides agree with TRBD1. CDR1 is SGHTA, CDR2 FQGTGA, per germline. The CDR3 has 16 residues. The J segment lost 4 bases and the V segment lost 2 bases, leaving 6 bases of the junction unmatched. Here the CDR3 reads CASSLGQGVFADTQYF. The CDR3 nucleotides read TGTGCCAGCAGCTTAGGACAGGGGGTTTTCGCAGATACGCAGTATTTT.

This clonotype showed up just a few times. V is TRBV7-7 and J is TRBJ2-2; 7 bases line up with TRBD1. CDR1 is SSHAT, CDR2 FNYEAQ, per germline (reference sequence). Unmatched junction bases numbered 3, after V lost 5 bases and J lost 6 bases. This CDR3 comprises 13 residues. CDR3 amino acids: CASSEDRAGELFF. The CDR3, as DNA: TGTGCCAGCAGCGAAGACAGGGCCGGGGAGCTGTTTTTT.

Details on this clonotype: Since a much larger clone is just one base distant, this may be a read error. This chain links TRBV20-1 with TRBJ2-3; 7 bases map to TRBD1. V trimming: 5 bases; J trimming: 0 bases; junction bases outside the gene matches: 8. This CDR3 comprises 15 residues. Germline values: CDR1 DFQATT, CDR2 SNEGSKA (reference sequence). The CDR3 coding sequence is TGCAGTGCTGTCCTACAGGGGATTAGCACAGATACGCAGTATTTT. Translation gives CSAVLQGISTDTQYF.

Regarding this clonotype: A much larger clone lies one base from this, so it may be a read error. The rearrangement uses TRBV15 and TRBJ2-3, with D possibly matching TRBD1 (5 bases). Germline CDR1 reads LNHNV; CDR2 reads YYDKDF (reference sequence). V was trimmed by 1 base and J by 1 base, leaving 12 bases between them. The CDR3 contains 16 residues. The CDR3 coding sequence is TGTGCCACCAGCAGAGGTCCGGGCAGGGGCACAGATACGCAGTATTTT. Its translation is CATSRGPGRGTDTQYF. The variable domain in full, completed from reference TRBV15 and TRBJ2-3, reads DAMVIQNPRYQVTQFGKPVTLSCSQTLNHNVMYWYQQKSSQAPKLLFHYYDKDFNNEADTPDNFQSRRPNTSFCFLDIRSPGLGDTAMYLCATSRGPGRGTDTQYFGPGTRLTVL.

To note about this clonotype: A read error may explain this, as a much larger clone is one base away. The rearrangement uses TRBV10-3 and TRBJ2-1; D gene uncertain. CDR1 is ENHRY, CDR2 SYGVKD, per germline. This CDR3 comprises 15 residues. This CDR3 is CAITSGVSSYNGQFF. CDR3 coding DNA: TGTGCCATCACGTCCGGAGTCAGCTCCTACAATGGGCAGTTCTTC.

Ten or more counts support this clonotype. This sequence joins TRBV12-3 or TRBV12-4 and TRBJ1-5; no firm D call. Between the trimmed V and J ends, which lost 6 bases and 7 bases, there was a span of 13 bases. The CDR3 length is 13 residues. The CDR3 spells CASSPGGYQPQHF. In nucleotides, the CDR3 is TGTGCCAGCAGCCCGGGCGGGTACCAGCCCCAGCATTTT.

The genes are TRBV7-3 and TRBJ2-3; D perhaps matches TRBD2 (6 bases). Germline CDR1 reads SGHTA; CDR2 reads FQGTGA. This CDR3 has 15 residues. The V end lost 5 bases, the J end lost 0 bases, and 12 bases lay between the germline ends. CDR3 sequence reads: CASSPEGTSTDTQYF. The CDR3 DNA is TGTGCCAGCAGCCCAGAAGGGACTAGCACAGATACGCAGTATTTT.

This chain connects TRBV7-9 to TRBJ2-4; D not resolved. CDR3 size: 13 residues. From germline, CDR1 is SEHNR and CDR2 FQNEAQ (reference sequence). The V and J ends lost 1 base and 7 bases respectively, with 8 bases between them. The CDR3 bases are TGTGCCAGCAGCTTAGAACAGTTGAACATTCAGTACTTC. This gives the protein CASSLEQLNIQYF.

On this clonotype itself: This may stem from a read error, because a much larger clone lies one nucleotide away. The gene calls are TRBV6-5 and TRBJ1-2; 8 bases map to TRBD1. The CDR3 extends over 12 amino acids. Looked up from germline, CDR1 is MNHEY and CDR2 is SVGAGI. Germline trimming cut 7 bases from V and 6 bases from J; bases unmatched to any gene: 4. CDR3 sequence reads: CASKQGADGYTF. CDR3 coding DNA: TGTGCCAGCAAGCAGGGGGCGGATGGCTACACCTTC.

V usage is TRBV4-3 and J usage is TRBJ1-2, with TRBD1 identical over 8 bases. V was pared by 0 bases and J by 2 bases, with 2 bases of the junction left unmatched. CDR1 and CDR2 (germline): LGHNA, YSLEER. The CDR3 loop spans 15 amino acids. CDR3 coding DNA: TGCGCCAGCAGCCAAGATACAGGGGGGAACTATGGCTACACCTTC. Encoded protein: CASSQDTGGNYGYTF.